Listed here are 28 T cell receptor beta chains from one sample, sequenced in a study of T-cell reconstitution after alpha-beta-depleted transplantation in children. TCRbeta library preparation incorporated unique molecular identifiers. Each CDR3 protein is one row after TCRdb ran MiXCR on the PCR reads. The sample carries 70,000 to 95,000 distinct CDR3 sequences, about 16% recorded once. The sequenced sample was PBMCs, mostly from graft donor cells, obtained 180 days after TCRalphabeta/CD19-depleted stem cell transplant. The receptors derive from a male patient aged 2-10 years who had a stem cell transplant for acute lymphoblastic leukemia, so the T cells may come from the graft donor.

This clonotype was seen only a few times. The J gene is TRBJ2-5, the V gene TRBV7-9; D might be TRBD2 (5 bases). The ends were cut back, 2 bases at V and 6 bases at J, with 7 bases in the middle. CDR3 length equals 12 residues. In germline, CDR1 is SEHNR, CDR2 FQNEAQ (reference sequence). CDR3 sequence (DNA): TGTGCCAGCAGCTTATCTAGCAAGACCCAGTACTTC. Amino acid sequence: CASSLSSKTQYF.

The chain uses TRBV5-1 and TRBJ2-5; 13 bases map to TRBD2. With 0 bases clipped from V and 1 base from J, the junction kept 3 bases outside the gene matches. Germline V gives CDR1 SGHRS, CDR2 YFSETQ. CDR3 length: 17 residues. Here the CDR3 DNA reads TGCGCCAGCAGCTTGGCCCGGACTAGCGGGGGCCAAGAGACCCAGTACTTC. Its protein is CASSLARTSGGQETQYF.

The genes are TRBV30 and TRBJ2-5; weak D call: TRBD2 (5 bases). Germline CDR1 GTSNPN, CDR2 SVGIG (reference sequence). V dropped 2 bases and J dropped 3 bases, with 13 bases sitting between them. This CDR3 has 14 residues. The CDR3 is CAWSSKGEKETQYF. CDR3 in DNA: TGTGCCTGGAGTTCAAAGGGAGAGAAAGAGACCCAGTACTTC.

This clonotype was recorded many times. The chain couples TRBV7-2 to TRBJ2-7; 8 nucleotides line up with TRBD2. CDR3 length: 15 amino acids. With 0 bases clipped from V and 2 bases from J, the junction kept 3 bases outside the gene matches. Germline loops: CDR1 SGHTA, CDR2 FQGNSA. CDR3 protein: CASSLAGGGTYEQYF. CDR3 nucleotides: TGTGCCAGCAGCTTAGCCGGCGGGGGGACCTACGAGCAGTACTTC.

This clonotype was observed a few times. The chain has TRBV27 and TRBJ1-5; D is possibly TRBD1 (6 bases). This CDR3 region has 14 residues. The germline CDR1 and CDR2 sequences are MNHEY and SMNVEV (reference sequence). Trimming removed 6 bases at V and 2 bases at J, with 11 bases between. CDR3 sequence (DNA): TGTGCCAGCAGGGCGACAGGAGGCAATCAGCCCCAGCATTTT. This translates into CASRATGGNQPQHF.

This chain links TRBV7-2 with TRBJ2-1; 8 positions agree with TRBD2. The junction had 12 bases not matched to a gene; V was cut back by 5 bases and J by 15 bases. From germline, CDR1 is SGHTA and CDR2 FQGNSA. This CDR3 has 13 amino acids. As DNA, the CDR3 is TGTGCCAGCAGCCCGGGACTAGGGAAGGGTGCGTTCTTC. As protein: CASSPGLGKGAFF.

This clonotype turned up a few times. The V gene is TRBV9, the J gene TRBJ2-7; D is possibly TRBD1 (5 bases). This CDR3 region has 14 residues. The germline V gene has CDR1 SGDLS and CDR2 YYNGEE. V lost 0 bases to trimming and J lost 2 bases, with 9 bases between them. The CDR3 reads CASSVGSGTYEQYF. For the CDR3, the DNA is TGTGCCAGCAGCGTAGGGTCAGGGACCTACGAGCAGTACTTC.

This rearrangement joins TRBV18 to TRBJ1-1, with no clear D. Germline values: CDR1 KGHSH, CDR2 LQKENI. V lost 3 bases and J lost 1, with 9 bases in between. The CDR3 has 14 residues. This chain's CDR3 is CASSPSSGNTEAFF. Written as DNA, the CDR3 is TGTGCCAGCTCACCTTCGTCGGGGAACACTGAAGCTTTCTTT.

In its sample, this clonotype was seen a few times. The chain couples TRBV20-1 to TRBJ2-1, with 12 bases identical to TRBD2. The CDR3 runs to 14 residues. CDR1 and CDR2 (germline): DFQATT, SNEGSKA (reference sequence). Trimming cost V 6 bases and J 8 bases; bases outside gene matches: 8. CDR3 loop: CSARLAGGRDEQFF. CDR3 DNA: TGCAGTGCGCGGCTAGCGGGGGGGAGGGATGAGCAGTTCTTC.

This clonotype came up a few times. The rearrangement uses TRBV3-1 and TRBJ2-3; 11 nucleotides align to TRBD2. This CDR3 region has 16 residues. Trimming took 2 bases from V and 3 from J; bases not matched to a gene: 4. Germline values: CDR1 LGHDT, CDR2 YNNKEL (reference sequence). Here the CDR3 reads CASSQKLAGDTDTQYF. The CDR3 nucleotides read TGTGCCAGCAGCCAAAAACTAGCGGGGGATACAGATACGCAGTATTTT.

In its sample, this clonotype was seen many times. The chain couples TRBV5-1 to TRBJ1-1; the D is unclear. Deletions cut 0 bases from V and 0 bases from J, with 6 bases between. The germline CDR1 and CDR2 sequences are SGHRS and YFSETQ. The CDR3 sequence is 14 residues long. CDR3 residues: CASSLAVVNTEAFF. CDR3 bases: TGCGCCAGCAGCTTGGCGGTTGTGAACACTGAAGCTTTCTTT.

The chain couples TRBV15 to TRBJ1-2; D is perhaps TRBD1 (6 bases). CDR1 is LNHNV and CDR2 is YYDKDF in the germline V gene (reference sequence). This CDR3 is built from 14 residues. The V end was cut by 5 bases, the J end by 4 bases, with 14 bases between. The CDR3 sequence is CATSHQQGAYGYTF. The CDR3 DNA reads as TGTGCCACCAGCCACCAACAGGGAGCCTATGGCTACACCTTC. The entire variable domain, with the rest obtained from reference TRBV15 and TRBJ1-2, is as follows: DAMVIQNPRYQVTQFGKPVTLSCSQTLNHNVMYWYQQKSSQAPKLLFHYYDKDFNNEADTPDNFQSRRPNTSFCFLDIRSPGLGDTAMYLCATSHQQGAYGYTFGSGTRLTVV.

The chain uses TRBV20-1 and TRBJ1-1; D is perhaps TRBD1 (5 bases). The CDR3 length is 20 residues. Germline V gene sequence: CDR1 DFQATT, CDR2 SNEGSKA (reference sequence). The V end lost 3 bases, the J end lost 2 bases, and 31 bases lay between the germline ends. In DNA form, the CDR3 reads TGCAGTGCTAGTCCACTCCACCCAACCGGGACTCAGGGCGGAAACACTGAAGCTTTCTTT. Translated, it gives CSASPLHPTGTQGGNTEAFF.

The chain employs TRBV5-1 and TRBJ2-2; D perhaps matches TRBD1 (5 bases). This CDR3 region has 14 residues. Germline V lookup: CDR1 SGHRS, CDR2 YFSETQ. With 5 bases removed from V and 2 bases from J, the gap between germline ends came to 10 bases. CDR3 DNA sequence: TGCGCCAGCAGTTTTGGACATAACACCGGGGAGCTGTTTTTT. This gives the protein CASSFGHNTGELFF.

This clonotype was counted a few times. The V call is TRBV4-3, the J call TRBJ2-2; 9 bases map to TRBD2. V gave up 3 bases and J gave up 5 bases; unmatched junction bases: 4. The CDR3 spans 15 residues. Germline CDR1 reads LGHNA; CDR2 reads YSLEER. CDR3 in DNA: TGCGCCAGCAGCCACGGCGGGGGGGAAACCGGGGAGCTGTTTTTT. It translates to CASSHGGGETGELFF.

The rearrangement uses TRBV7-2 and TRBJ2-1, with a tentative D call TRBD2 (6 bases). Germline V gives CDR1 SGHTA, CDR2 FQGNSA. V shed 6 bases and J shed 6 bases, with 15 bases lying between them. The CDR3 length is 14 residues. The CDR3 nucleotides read TGTGCCAGCAGAAAAACCGGGACTGGCAATGAGCAGTTCTTC. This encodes CASRKTGTGNEQFF.

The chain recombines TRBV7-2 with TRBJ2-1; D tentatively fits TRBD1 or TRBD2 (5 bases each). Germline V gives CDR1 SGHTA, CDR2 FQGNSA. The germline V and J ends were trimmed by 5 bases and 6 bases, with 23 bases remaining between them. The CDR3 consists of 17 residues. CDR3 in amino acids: CASSPTKGSSLTNEQFF. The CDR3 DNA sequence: TGTGCCAGCAGCCCTACCAAGGGGAGCTCCCTTACCAATGAGCAGTTCTTC.

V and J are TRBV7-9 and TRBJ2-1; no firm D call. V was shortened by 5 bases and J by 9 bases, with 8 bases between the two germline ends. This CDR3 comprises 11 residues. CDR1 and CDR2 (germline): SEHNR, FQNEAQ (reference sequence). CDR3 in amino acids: CASSPPSEQFF. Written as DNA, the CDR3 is TGTGCCAGCAGCCCCCCCTCTGAGCAGTTCTTC.

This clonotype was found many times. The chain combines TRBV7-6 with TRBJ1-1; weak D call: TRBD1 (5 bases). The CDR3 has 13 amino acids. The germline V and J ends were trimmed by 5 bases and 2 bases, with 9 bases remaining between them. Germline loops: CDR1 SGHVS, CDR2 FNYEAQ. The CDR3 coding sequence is TGTGCCAGCAGCCCAGGGTTCAACACTGAAGCTTTCTTT. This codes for CASSPGFNTEAFF.

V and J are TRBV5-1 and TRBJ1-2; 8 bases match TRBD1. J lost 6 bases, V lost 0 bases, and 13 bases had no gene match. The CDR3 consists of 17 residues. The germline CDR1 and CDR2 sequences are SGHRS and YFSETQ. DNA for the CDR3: TGCGCCAGCAGCTTGGAGACAGGGGTCCTTATAACGGATGGCTACACCTTC. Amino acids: CASSLETGVLITDGYTF. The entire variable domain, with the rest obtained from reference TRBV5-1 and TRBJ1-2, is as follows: KAGVTQTPRYLIKTRGQQVTLSCSPISGHRSVSWYQQTPGQGLQFLFEYFSETQRNKGNFPGRFSGRQFSNSRSEMNVSTLELGDSALYLCASSLETGVLITDGYTFGSGTRLTVV.

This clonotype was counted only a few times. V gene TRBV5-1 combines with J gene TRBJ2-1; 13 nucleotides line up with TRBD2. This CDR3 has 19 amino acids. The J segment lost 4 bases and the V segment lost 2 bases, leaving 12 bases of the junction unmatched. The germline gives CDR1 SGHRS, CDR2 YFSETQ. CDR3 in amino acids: CASSFSQLTSGGAYNEQFF. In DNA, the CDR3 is TGCGCCAGCAGCTTCTCCCAGCTCACTAGCGGGGGGGCTTACAATGAGCAGTTCTTC.

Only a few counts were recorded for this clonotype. In DNA, the CDR3 is TGCAGTGCTCCTCCGGGAATCGAAGCTTTCTTT. Amino acids: CSAPPGIEAFF. The chain is built from TRBV20-1 and TRBJ1-1, with D uncertain. V was clipped by 5 bases and J by 8 bases, with 12 bases between them. This CDR3 spans 11 amino acids. CDR1 and CDR2 from the germline V gene are DFQATT and SNEGSKA (reference sequence).

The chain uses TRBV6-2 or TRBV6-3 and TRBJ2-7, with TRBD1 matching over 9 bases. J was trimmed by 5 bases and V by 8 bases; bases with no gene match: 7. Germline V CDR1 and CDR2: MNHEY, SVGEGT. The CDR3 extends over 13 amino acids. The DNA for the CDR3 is TGTGCCAGCTCCCGGGACAGGGATGACGAGCAGTACTTC. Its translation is CASSRDRDDEQYF.

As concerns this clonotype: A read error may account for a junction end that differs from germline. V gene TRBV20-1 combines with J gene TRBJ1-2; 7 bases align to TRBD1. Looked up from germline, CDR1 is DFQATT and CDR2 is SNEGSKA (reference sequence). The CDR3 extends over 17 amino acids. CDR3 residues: CCARVQTLNRGNYGYTF. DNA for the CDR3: TGCTGTGCTAGGGTCCAGACACTAAACAGGGGAAACTATGGCTACACCTTC.

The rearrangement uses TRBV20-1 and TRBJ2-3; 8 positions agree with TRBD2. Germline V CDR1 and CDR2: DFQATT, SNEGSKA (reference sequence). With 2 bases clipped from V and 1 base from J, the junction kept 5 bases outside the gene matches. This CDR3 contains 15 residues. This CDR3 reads CSARRLTSGTDTQYF. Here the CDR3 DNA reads TGCAGTGCTAGAAGATTGACTAGCGGCACAGATACGCAGTATTTT.

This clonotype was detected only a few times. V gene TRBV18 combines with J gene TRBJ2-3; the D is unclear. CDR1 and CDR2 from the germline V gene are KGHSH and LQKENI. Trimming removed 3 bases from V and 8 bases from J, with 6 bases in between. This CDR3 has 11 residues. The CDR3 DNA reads TGTGCCAGCTCACCCGAGCTTACGCAGTATTTT. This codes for CASSPELTQYF.

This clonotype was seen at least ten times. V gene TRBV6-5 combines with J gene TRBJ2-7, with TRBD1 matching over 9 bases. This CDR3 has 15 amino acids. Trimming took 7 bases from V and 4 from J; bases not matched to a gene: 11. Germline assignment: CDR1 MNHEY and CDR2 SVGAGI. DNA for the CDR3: TGTGCCAGCACCCCTCGGACAGGGGCAAGTTACGAGCAGTACTTC. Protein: CASTPRTGASYEQYF.

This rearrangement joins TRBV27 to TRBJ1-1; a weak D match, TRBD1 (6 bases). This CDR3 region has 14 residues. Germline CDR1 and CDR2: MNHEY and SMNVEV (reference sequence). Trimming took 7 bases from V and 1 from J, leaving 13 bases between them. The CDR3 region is CASNTGPWNTEAFF. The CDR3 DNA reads TGTGCCAGCAACACAGGGCCGTGGAACACTGAAGCTTTCTTT.